This T cell receptor beta chain was recovered during a study of shared clonotypes between healthy human individuals (TCRdb year 2020). In terms of the full investigation: The cohort comprised a couple of women and three men aged 18 to 49 years. For each donor, three plates each were used for CD4 naive and CD4 memory, two plates were used for CD8 naive, and one plate was used for CD8 memory. To estimate repertoire size and how much clonotype sharing occurs between individuals, the study deeply sequenced the blood TCR repertoires of several healthy adults. To increase sequencing depth and limit assay-specific biases, TCR repertoire library preparation and sequencing were carried out by different laboratories using diverse techniques. Between about 0.8 and 9 billion PBMCs per donor were obtained by leukapheresis. Findings and caveats that apply to the study as a whole: Naive subsets generally had larger estimated clonotype richness than memory subsets did. Higher generation probabilities were observed for clonotypes shared by all four sorted-subset donors than for non-shared clonotypes. Pairwise subsampling led to the expectation that sequencing depth would affect the degree of clonotype sharing among donors. When a handful of donors were compared, the shared fraction of clonotypes was around 4.6% for naive CD4, 3% to 4% for naive CD8, 2% to 2.5% for memory CD4, and roughly 0.4% for memory CD8. Rarefaction of sorted-subset datasets indicated incomplete sequencing despite the large sequencing depth. Sampling was restricted to blood, and TCR repertoires in tissues likely differ from the TCR repertoires found in blood. The small number of donors limited the genetic and exposure-history diversity represented.

TCR CDR3 regions were amplified from genomic DNA by multiplex PCR using the deep immunoSEQ assay. Genomic DNA extracted from each cell subset was distributed evenly over all wells of several immunoSEQ 96-well plates, and each plate served as one replicate. For sorted subsets, about 0.2 ug genomic DNA, equal to approximately 30,000 T cell genomes, was loaded into each replicate PCR. The purified libraries were quantified using a Qubit 3.0 fluorometer, sized with a Bioanalyzer 2100, and then quantified again using the KAPA Library Quantification kit. A separate single-read 150-cycle Illumina NextSeq 550 flow cell was used to sequence each immunoSEQ 96-well plate. For the original study's pipeline: Because only junctional sequences without quality scores were contained in the immunoSEQ output, filtering matching that applied to full-length reads could not be performed. To assign V/J genes and CDR3, sequences were annotated using PyIR, a Python wrapper for IgBLAST v1.9, with IMGT germline references. Reads were filtered out if the reads had weak V/J assignments (E-value above 1e-6), no CDR3, stop codons, out-of-frame junctions, or ambiguous translated residues. V3J clonotypes were defined as sequences sharing an identical inferred V gene, J gene, and CDR3 amino acid sequence. Percentage overlap between repertoires was calculated by dividing the number of shared unique clonotypes by the size of the smaller repertoire. Repertoire richness was assessed with RTK rarefaction, the Chao1 estimator, and Recon v2.1 estimates of unobserved clonotypes. OLGA was used to compute generation probabilities for all TCRbeta clonotypes that the gDNA method yielded from a handful of donors. The immuneACCESS repertoire file appears here via TCRdb, limited to in-frame rearrangements. These files lack a portion of the clones; in checked studies, under half of the deficit traces to unresolved V genes, and the cause of the others is not known. V and J calls and clone size come straight from that table; D and trimming were deduced from the DNA. For this sample the table gives some 2.1 million clones, of which just under 95% were detected only once. More than 1.5% of the sample belongs to the ten largest clones.

The CDR3, from cysteine to phenylalanine, totals 15 residues. The only DNA kept is the CDR3, 45 bases in frame from the first base. CDR1 and CDR2 are read off the germline V gene as MDHEN and SYDVKM. V is cut back by 3 bases and J by 6 bases, with 7 bases in the junction unmatched. With respect to this clone: The target of this receptor is not known. No qualities accompany the bases; no much larger clone lies one base away.

CD8 naive samples were CD45RO-negative cells positively selected for CCR7, giving a CD45RA+CCR7+ population that excluded TemRA cells. Donors were healthy HIV-negative adults with no recently reported acute infections or vaccinations. All donors were Caucasian adults living in Nashville, Tennessee, USA. Blood was obtained by leukapheresis, after which PBMCs were separated by Ficoll-Histopaque density gradient centrifugation and cryopreserved in liquid nitrogen vapor phase. Analytical flow cytometry was used to check the purity and quantity of each magnetically sorted T cell population. Genomic DNA was isolated from every sorted fraction and measured by UV absorbance on a Nanodrop 2000c.

The TCR sequence derives from a man younger than 35 in good health. Some clones in this sample may be carry-over from other donors' samples. Sequenced sample: naive CD8+ T cells from PBMCs. The intended sense of this specimen's cell subset or site label: CD45RA+CCR7+. This chain joins TRBV28 to TRBJ2-1; TRBD2 aligns with 8 central bases. The nucleotides read TGTGCCAGCAGTTTGGAAATAGCGGGACCCAATGAGCAGTTCTTC. The translation is CASSLEIAGPNEQFF.